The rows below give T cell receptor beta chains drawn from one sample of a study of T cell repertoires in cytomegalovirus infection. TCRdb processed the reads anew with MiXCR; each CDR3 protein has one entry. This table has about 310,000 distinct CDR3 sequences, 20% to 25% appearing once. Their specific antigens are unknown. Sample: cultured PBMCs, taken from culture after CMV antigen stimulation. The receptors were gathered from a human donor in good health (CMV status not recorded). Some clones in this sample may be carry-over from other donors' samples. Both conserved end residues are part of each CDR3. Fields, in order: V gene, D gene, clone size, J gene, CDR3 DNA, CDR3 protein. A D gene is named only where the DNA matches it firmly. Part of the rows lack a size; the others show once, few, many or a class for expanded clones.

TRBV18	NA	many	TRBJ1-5	TGTGCCAGCTCACCACCGATGGGGAAGTCGGGCCAGCCCCAGCATTTT	CASSPPMGKSGQPQHF
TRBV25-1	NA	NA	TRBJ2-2	TGTGCCAGCAGTGAATATGGGGGAAGGGCCGGGGAGCTGTTTTTT	CASSEYGGRAGELFF
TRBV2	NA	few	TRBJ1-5	TGTGCCAGCAGGGAGTTATTTAGCAATCAGCCCCAGCATTTT	CASRELFSNQPQHF
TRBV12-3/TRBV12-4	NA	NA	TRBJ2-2	TGTGCCAGCAGGGGGTCGGTACCCGGGGAGCTGTTTTTT	CASRGSVPGELFF
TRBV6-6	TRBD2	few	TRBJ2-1	TGTGCCACCAATGGACTAGCGGGGGTATTTGGCGAGCAGTTCTTC	CATNGLAGVFGEQFF
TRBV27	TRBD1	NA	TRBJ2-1	TGTGCCAGCAGTGTGGACAGGGCCCCCTACAATGAGCAGTTCTTC	CASSVDRAPYNEQFF
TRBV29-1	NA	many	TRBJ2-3	TGCAGCGTTGGTAAACTAGCGGAGGGGGCTAGCACAGATACGCAGTATTTT	CSVGKLAEGASTDTQYF
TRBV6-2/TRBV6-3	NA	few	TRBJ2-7	TGTGCCAGCAGTTACCTGGGGTTATACGAGCAGTACTTC	CASSYLGLYEQYF
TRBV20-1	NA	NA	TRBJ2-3	TGCAGTGCTAGAGATCACCCTTTCGGTACGCAGTATTTT	CSARDHPFGTQYF
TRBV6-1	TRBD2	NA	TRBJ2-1	TGTGCCAGCATAAAAAGGGAAAGCGGGGACAATGAGCAGTTCTTC	CASIKRESGDNEQFF